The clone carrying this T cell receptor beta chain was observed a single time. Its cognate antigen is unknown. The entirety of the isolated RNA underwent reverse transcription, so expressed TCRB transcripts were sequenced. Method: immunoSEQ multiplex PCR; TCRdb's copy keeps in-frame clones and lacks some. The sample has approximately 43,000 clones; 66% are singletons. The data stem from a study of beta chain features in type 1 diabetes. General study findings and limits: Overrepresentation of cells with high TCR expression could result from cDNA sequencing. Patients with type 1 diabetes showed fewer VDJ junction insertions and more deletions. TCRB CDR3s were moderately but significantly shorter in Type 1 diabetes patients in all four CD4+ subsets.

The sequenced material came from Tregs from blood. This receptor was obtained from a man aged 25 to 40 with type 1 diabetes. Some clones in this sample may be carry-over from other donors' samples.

This CDR3 is CASSPQGAESPLHF. CDR3 DNA sequence: TGTGCCAGCTCACCACAGGGGGCGGAATCACCCCTCCACTTT. This chain joins TRBV18 and TRBJ1-6, with 7 bases aligning to TRBD1. Germline V lookup: CDR1 KGHSH, CDR2 LQKENI. The CDR3 runs 14 residues. With 1 base clipped from V and 10 bases from J, the junction kept 4 bases outside the gene matches. Full variable domain (rest looked up from reference TRBV18 and TRBJ1-6): NAGVMQNPRHLVRRRGQEARLRCSPMKGHSHVYWYRQLPEEGLKFMVYLQKENIIDESGMPKERFSAEFPKEGPSILRIQQVVRGDSAAYFCASSPQGAESPLHFGNGTRLTVT.